This TCR beta chain was recorded in a study of blood T cell repertoires in COVID-19 (dated by TCRdb to about 2020). Looking at the study overall: The collaborator samples originated in the United States, Italy and Spain and spanned the acute and convalescent phases of COVID-19. Where available, HLA class I and class II types were taken from metadata supplied by the sample provider and were not determined by assay-based typing. Sample metadata almost always included a de-identified subject ID, COVID-19 status, age in years and sex. Deeply sampled blood TCRbeta repertoires from subjects exposed to, actively infected with, or recovered from COVID-19 were included in the dataset. The material from the prospective study consisted of cDNA or gDNA derived from T cells, B-cell-depleted T cells, or PBMCs. Samples came from the ongoing ImmuneRACE study (first 160 participants) plus 1,254 subjects from 6 global collaborators. A freely available public database, intended as a resource for researchers studying the immune response to SARS-CoV-2, is where the repertoires were released. The investigation overall reported the following: Clinical and demographic metadata were provided uncurated, with the amount varying by source and participant.

As to this clone: Its antigen remains undetermined. Per-base quality was not reported, and no clone a single base away is much larger than it.

Germline trimming amounts to 0 bases on V and 7 bases on J, with 3 as the count of junction bases outside the gene matches. The CDR3 measures 16 amino acids from cysteine to phenylalanine. Left in the record is the CDR3 DNA by itself, 48 bases read in frame from the first base. From a lookup of the germline V gene, CDR1 and CDR2 are MDHEN and SYDVKM. TCRbeta CDR3 regions were amplified from genomic DNA using the immunoSEQ Assay, a bias-controlled multiplex PCR. In the source study's methods: Nucleated cell counts per sample were estimated from amplification of reference gene primers within the assay. Sequence reads were collapsed and filtered to measure the absolute abundance of every unique TCRbeta CDR3 rearrangement. Productive Simpson clonality was computed per sample as the square root of Simpson's diversity index over productive rearrangements. Imported from immuneACCESS, the table was reduced by TCRdb to in-frame sequences with V and J called. These copies leave out some clones; in studies compared against another copy, an unresolved V gene accounts for under half, and the cause of the remainder is not known. That table gives V, J and clone size, and the DNA gave D and trimming. This sample gives 150,000 to 200,000 clones in total; around 85% of them show up just once. The biggest ten clones account for 5% of the sample.

The collaborating institutions used their own protocols to collect whole blood in K2EDTA tubes. For TCRbeta analysis, collaborator samples were shipped as frozen whole blood, as isolated PBMCs, or as DNA extracted from either sample type. The chain is assembled from TRBV28 and TRBJ2-1; TRBD2 lines up with 13 middle nucleotides. The TCR originated in a human donor in a cohort sampled during active COVID-19. Sequencing was done on a sample of peripheral blood. Read as DNA, the sequence is TGTGCCAGCAGTTTATGGGGACTAGCGGGACGGAATGAGCAGTTCTTC. This translates into CASSLWGLAGRNEQFF.